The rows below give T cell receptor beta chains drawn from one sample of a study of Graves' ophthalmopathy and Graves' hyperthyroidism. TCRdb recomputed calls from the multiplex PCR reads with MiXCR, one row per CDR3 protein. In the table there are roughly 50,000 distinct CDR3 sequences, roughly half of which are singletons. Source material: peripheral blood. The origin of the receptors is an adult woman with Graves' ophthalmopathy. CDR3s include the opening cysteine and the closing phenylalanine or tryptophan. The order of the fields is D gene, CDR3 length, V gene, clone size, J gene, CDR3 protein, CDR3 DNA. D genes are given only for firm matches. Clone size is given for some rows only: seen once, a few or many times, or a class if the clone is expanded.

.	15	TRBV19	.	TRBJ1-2	CASTISTEAHYGYTF	TGTGCCAGTACCATCTCGACAGAGGCTCACTATGGCTACACCTTC
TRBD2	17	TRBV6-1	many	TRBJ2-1	CASSEATPGGGDNEQFF	TGTGCCAGCAGTGAAGCGACCCCGGGGGGGGGTGACAATGAGCAGTTCTTC
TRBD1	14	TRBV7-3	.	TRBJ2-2	CASSLMTGGGELFF	TGTGCCAGCAGCTTAATGACAGGGGGCGGGGAGCTGTTTTTT
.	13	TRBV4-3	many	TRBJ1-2	CASSQGQHYGYTF	TGCGCCAGCAGCCAAGGACAGCACTATGGCTACACCTTC
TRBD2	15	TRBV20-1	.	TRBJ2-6	CSARDYNSGANVLTF	TGCAGTGCCCGGGACTACAACTCTGGGGCCAACGTCCTGACTTTC
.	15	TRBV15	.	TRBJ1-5	CATSRASGAGQPQHF	TGTGCCACCAGCAGAGCTTCAGGGGCGGGTCAGCCCCAGCATTTT
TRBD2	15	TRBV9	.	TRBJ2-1	CASTVEALAEREQFF	TGTGCCAGCACTGTAGAGGCACTAGCGGAACGGGAGCAGTTCTTC
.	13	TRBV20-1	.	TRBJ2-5	CSANRGLQETQYF	TGCAGTGCTAACCGGGGTTTACAAGAGACCCAGTACTTC
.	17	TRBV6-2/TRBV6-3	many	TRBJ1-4	CASSYDRDNPTNEKLFF	TGTGCCAGCAGTTACGATCGGGACAACCCAACTAATGAAAAACTGTTTTTT
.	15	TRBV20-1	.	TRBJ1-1	CSARDRWAGTTEAFF	TGCAGTGCTAGAGATAGATGGGCGGGGACCACTGAAGCTTTCTTT
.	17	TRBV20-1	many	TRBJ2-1	CSARSLDQFRSYDEQFF	TGCAGTGCTAGGTCCCTCGACCAATTTCGATCATACGATGAGCAGTTCTTC
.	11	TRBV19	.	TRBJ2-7	CASSDTGEQYF	TGTGCCAGTAGTGACACAGGGGAGCAGTACTTC
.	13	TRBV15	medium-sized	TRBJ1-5	CATSRDHNQPQHF	TGTGCCACCAGCAGAGATCACAATCAGCCCCAGCATTTT
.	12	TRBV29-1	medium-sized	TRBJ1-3	CSVDRGGNTIYF	TGCAGCGTTGATCGGGGGGGAAACACCATATATTTT
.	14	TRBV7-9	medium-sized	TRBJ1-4	CASSYTGSERELFF	TGTGCCAGCAGCTATACAGGGTCCGAACGAGAACTGTTTTTT
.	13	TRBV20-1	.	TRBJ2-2	CSARGGGSGELFF	TGCAGTGCTAGAGGAGGGGGTAGCGGGGAGCTGTTTTTT